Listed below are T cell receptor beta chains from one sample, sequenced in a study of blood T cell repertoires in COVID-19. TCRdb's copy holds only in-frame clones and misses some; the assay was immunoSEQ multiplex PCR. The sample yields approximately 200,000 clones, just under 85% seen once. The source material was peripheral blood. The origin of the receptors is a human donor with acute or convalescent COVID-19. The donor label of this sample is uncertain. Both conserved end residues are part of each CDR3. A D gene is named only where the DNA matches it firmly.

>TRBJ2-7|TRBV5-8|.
CASSRPLRPYEQYF
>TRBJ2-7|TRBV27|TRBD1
CASSGQGAWEQYF
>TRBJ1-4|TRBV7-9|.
CASSPRTADEKLFF
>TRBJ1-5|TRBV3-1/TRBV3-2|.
CASSQSGSDQPQHF
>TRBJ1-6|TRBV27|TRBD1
CASSPRQGSSYNSPLHF
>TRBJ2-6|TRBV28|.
CASSSSSGANVLTF
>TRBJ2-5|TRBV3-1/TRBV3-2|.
CASRRLGGRETQYF
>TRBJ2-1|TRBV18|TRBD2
CASSEREASYNEQFF
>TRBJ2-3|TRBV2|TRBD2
CASRSGSGSADTQYF
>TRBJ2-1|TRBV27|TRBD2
CASSLLAGGENEQFF
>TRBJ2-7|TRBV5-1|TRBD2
CASSPSAGLAYEQYF
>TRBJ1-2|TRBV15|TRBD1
CATSLTGVGYTF
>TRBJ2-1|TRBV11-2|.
CASSLVQTGTSYNEQFF
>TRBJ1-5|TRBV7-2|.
CASSNGGYQPQHF
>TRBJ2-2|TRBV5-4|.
CASSLGGKLNTGELFF
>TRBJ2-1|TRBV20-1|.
CSASLNEQFF
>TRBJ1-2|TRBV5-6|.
CASSFQGWGYTF
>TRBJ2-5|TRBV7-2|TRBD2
CASSFTLAVQETQYF